This TCR beta chain was captured in a study of cytomegalovirus exposure and HLA in healthy donors (dated by TCRdb to about 2017). About the study as a whole: In an earlier analysis of fewer than 750 of the donors, approximately 260 Gb of sequence data and roughly 100 million unique TCR beta sequences from 180 million or so T cells were reported. An early release covering roughly 640 HLA-typed donors comprised 250 to 350 gigabases of sequencing data and tens of millions of unique TCR sequences. Rather than drawing on any new phenotypic data, the later analysis identified candidate immune exposures from TCR beta sequences and the way those sequences occurred across donors. Along with the roughly 670-subject first cohort, a separate validation cohort of over 90 different subjects was used. A later genetic analysis took genome-wide SNP genotypes for about three fifths of the roughly 670 donors and used that subset as a discovery cohort. To predict cytomegalovirus infection status, the study brought together high-throughput TCR immunosequencing, statistical association of individual TCRs with disease status, and machine learning. Four or five DR-DQ haplotypes were handled as single units for association and clustering because linkage in the cohort was strong. To study patterns of TCR occurrence, a later analysis re-analyzed previously published TCR beta repertoires from 600 to 750 donors and added high-resolution HLA genotyping. Of the 300 to 500 genotyped donors, 75% to 85% were placed in the genetic ancestry cluster associated with self-reported Caucasian donors. The study used immunosequencing to profile the T cell repertoires of several hundred subjects and linked those repertoires to cytomegalovirus serostatus. The study was designed to test whether signatures of past pathogen exposure could be identified by cataloging public T cell receptors. All discovery cohort repertoires had been generated on a single sequencing platform. Typing coverage varied by locus: roughly 620-630 donors for A, B, C, DRB1 and DQB1; approximately 500 for DQA1; over 600 for DPA1; under 490 for DPB1. Donor age, sex, ethnicity and CMV serostatus were compiled alongside the repertoire data. Class I and class II HLA loci were covered by the typing at four-digit resolution. In an earlier analysis of 550 to 700 of the donors, high-throughput TCR beta sequencing was used to judge whether each TCR beta V gene segment behaved as functional or pseudogenic. On average, over 200,000 unique TCR beta nucleotide sequences were sequenced per donor among about 400 genotyped donors of the cohort, with roughly 18% of those sequences being non-productive. The research as a whole found: A later analysis found that HLA-associated TCR beta chains were more clonally expanded and had lower generation probabilities than equally common non-associated chains. Compared with the approximately 710-donor mean, donors in an Asian-associated ancestry cluster had fewer N-insertions in productive TCRs, according to a later genetic analysis. HLA typing was unavailable for some donors at each locus, so association tests used only the typed subset. In vitro tests confirmed that a few of the cytomegalovirus-associated TCR beta chains recognize cytomegalovirus antigens. Most TCR sequences were seen in very few donors, while some public TCRs were found in many individuals. A later analysis reported that several top co-occurrence clusters appeared linked to parvovirus B19, influenza, CMV and Epstein-Barr virus. A total of some 180 TCR beta chains were listed by the study as associated with cytomegalovirus. In an earlier analysis of around 500 of the donors, most TCR beta V segments appeared in productive rearrangements about 90% or about 30% of the time, broadly matching IMGT annotations. When HLA alleles, especially DR and DQ, strongly co-occurred, attributing TCR associations to individual alleles was difficult. A later analysis found that most CMV-associated TCR beta chains appeared HLA-restricted, with HLA associations seemingly driven largely by CMV exposure. The 87-base-pair reads could not distinguish some IMGT-functional V segments, including TRBV6-2 and TRBV6-3, so those segments were excluded. Immune exposure information for the cohort was limited to CMV serostatus. Some 15 rarely observed V segments, including chromosome 9 orphons, were excluded from the earlier analysis of 550 to 700 of the donors because counts were too low. V-gene and J-gene trimming of TCR beta chains was associated with a missense DCLRE1C variant in a later genetic analysis, and the association was replicated in an independent cohort. A further reported finding was that TCR beta sequences accurately predicted the HLA-A and HLA-B alleles for most subjects in the first cohort. Linkage disequilibrium might explain the correlated functional status among segregating V segments, but an unknown experimental factor could not be ruled out. Roughly uniform sequencing depth across donors was assumed in presence/absence analyses, although this assumption may not hold. In both the original and validation cohorts, the classifier was reported to diagnose cytomegalovirus status with high specificity and sensitivity. In a later analysis, TCR association rates were found to vary across HLA loci, with the most associated TCRs seen for DRB1 alleles and the fewest for HLA-C alleles. Specific HLA alleles were associated with over 15,000 TCR beta sequences at a false discovery rate of 0.05 in a later analysis. This cohort had only TCR beta chains sequenced, and the lack of alpha or paired-chain data limited which features could be detected. The authors suggested that the approach could potentially be extended to other disease states and immunological phenotypes. A cluster of highly shared sequence variants was judged likely to be a technical artifact of the sequencing pipeline.

The library was prepared using the immunoSEQ multiplex PCR assay. The multiplex PCR relied on a mix of 60 forward primers for TCR Vbeta segments and 13 reverse primers for TCR Jbeta segments. A multiplex PCR assay on genomic DNA amplified the CDR3 region of rearranged TCR beta genes. The Illumina HiSeq System was used to sequence the amplified TCR beta libraries as 87-base-pair reads. The original pipeline was this. In a later analysis, some 80 million unique TCR beta chains were counted across the roughly 700 repertoires, and about 9.9 million of these chains were shared by at least two donors. Raw reads were error-corrected and collapsed into unique sequences by a nearest-neighbor algorithm in which closely related sequences were merged to remove PCR and sequencing errors. Alignment of CDR3 sequences to IMGT reference sequences was used to assign V, D and J gene segments. For a sequence to be retained, at least a six-nucleotide match to both a V gene segment and a J gene segment was required. A rearrangement counted as productive if the CDR3 had no stop codons and remained in frame with V and J, and every other rearrangement counted as non-productive. Following IMGT convention, CDR3 was defined as the stretch from the second conserved V-encoded cysteine to the conserved J-encoded phenylalanine. Sequences without an unambiguous match to a single V gene segment were excluded from the earlier analysis of about 600 of the donors. An earlier analysis of under 750 of the donors called V segments functional above 56.7% productive rearrangements and segregating when the between-donor standard deviation exceeded 5%. To diagnose cytomegalovirus status from the catalog of TCR beta chain sequences, a statistical classification framework was built. V and J gene assignment, in a later analysis, came from comparing TCR nucleotide sequences with IMGT/GENE-DB human TR gene sequences. Using the TCRdist pipeline, a later analysis assigned CDR3 sequences along with most-parsimonious VDJ recombination scenarios. In a later analysis, each TCR beta chain was defined by its CDR3 amino acid sequence together with its V-gene family, and reads lacking a unique V-gene family were excluded. As a way to deal with suspected cross-contamination and a sequencing artifact, a later analysis dropped over 550 nucleotide sequences that were highly shared and had low generation probability. In a later analysis, a clonal expansion index was calculated for each public chain from normalized within-repertoire ranks of inferred template counts. In a later analysis, generation probabilities were computed using a VDJ recombination model fitted to out-of-frame rearrangements, and the results were checked against IGoR. Hypergeometric tests were used in a later analysis to score TCR-TCR, TCR-HLA and TCR-CMV co-occurrence, with a repertoire-size bias correction applied to the TCR pairs. False discovery rates were estimated in a later analysis by permuting HLA or CMV assignments 20 times. In a later analysis, co-occurring TCRs were grouped using DBSCAN, and TCRdist sequence similarity was added for clustering within HLA-allele-positive subsets. Repertoires with fewer than 30,000 or more than 120,000 public chains were left out of co-occurrence clustering, as were about 5 repertoires with anomalous nucleotide sharing. This is the immuneACCESS table as TCRdb keeps it, with only in-frame sequences that have V and J called. A part of the clones is gone; compared with another copy, unresolved V genes explain less than half, and the rest is unexplained. V and J calls and clone size are given by that table; D and trimming were obtained from the DNA. The table for this sample lists 150,000 to 200,000 clones. 1% to 1.5% of the sample comes from the top ten.

About this clone: No cognate antigen has been identified for it.

The cohort comprised more than 550 healthy bone marrow donors. Cohort members were all nominally healthy when sampled, although unrecorded immune exposures were likely present. The donor was CMV seronegative and belonged to the group of 350 to 400 seronegative cohort members. Each donor provided a peripheral blood sample, and peripheral blood mononuclear cells were used for TCR beta sequencing. The Qiagen DNeasy Blood Extraction Kit was used to extract genomic DNA from the blood cell samples. Via the germline V gene (reference sequence), CDR1 is PRHDT and CDR2 FYEKMQ. The CDR3 runs 14 amino acids, cysteine and phenylalanine included. Of all the DNA, just the CDR3 is kept, 42 bases in frame from base 1. Here V drops 7 bases and J drops 6 bases, and the junction holds 10 bases not matched to any gene.

The sequenced sample consisted of PBMCs. The receptor was derived from a woman aged 55-69 years in good health and CMV-seronegative. This sequence uses TRBV13 and TRBJ1-2, with 8 middle bases fitting TRBD1. This receptor carries the CDR3 CASTPGQGLNGYTF. In nucleotide form, the sequence is TGTGCCAGCACTCCCGGACAGGGATTAAATGGCTACACCTTC.